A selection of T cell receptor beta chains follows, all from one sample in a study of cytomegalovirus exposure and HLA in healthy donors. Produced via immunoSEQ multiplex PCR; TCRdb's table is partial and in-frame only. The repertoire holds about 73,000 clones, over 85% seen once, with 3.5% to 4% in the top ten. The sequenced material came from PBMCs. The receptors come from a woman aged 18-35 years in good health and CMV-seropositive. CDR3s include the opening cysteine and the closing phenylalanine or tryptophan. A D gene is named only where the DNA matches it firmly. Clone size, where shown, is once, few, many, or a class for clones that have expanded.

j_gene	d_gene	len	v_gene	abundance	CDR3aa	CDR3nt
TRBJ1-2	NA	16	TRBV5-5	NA	CASSQDRVGFYYGYTF	TGTGCCAGCAGCCAGGACAGAGTAGGCTTTTACTATGGCTACACCTTC
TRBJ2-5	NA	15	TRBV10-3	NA	CAISLSQGRQETQYF	TGTGCCATCAGTTTGAGCCAGGGGCGGCAAGAGACCCAGTACTTC
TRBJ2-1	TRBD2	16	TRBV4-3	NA	CASSQDSGTSGNEQFF	TGCGCCAGCAGCCAAGATTCGGGGACTAGCGGCAATGAGCAGTTCTTC
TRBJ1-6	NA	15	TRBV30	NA	CAWSVEGKPRSPLHF	TGTGCCTGGAGTGTTGAGGGAAAGCCGCGTTCACCCCTCCACTTT
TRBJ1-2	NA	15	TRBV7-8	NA	CASKIETETNYGYTF	TGTGCCAGCAAAATCGAGACAGAGACTAACTATGGCTACACCTTC
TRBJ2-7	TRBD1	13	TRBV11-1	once	CASSEDRYNEQYF	TGTGCCAGCAGCGAGGACAGGTATAACGAGCAGTACTTC
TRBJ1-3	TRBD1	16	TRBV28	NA	CASSFPDRGLGNTIYF	TGTGCCAGCAGTTTCCCCGACAGGGGGCTTGGAAACACCATATATTTT
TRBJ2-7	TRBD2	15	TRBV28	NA	CASRGTSGRTGEQYF	TGTGCCAGCAGGGGGACTAGCGGGAGGACAGGTGAGCAGTACTTC
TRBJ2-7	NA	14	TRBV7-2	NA	CASRRQEQSYEQYF	TGTGCCAGCAGACGACAGGAACAATCCTACGAGCAGTACTTC
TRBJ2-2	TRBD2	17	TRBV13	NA	CASSSPLLAVGTGELFF	TGTGCCAGCAGCTCGCCCCTACTAGCGGTGGGTACCGGGGAGCTGTTTTTT
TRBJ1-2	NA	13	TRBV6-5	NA	CASRVTGSDGYTF	TGTGCCAGCAGGGTAACAGGGTCGGATGGCTACACCTTC
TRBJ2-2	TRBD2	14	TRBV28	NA	CASTPGGPSGELFF	TGTGCCAGCACACCGGGAGGGCCTTCCGGGGAGCTGTTTTTT
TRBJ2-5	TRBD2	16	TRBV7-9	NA	CASRKETSGSLETQYF	TGTGCCAGCAGGAAGGAGACTAGCGGGAGTTTAGAGACCCAGTACTTC
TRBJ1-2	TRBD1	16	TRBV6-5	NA	CASSFLTPGQEYGYTF	TGTGCCAGCAGTTTCCTCACCCCGGGACAGGAGTATGGCTACACCTTC
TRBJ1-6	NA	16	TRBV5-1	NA	CASSLAGRGNNSPLHF	TGCGCCAGCAGCTTGGCCGGGCGGGGAAATAATTCACCCCTCCACTTT
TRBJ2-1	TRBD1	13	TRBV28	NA	CASSSGQDNEQFF	TGTGCCAGCAGTTCCGGACAGGACAATGAGCAGTTCTTC
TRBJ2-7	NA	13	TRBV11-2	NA	CASSLAQDYEQYF	TGTGCCAGCAGCTTAGCTCAGGACTACGAGCAGTACTTC
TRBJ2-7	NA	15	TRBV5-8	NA	CASSLLAEYPYEQYF	TGTGCCAGCAGCTTGTTAGCGGAATATCCCTACGAGCAGTACTTC
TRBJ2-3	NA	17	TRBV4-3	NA	CASSQNVGLVRTDTQYF	TGCGCCAGCAGCCAGAACGTGGGGCTAGTTAGGACAGATACGCAGTATTTT
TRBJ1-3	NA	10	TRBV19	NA	CASGQNTIYF	TGTGCCAGTGGGCAAAACACCATATATTTT
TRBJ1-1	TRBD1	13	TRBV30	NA	CAWGAGGSTEAFF	TGTGCCTGGGGAGCAGGGGGCAGCACTGAAGCTTTCTTT
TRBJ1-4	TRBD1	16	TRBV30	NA	CAWSVGTGGLGEKLFF	TGTGCCTGGAGTGTTGGGACAGGGGGCTTAGGGGAAAAACTGTTTTTT
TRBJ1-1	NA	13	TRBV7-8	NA	CASRRQGSTEAFF	TGTGCCAGCAGACGTCAGGGGAGCACTGAAGCTTTCTTT
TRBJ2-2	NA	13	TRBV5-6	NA	CASRAKYLRELFF	TGTGCCAGCAGAGCGAAGTATCTCAGGGAGCTGTTTTTT
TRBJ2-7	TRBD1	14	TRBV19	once	CASSRDRRAYEQYF	TGTGCCAGTAGTCGGGACAGAAGAGCTTACGAGCAGTACTTC
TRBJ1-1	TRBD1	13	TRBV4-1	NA	CASSQTGVTEAFF	TGCGCCAGCAGTCAAACAGGGGTCACTGAAGCTTTCTTT
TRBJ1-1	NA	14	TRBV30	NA	CAWSAGIGDTEAFF	TGTGCCTGGAGTGCAGGGATAGGTGACACTGAAGCTTTCTTT
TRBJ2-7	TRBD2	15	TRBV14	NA	CASSPGRAPTYEQYF	TGTGCCAGCAGCCCCGGGAGGGCCCCCACCTACGAGCAGTACTTC
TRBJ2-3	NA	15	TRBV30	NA	CAWSGFRGATDTQYF	TGTGCCTGGAGCGGGTTTCGTGGTGCCACAGATACGCAGTATTTT
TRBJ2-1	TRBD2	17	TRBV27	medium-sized	CASSFSGSSARFNEQFF	TGTGCCAGCAGTTTTAGCGGGAGTAGCGCGCGGTTCAATGAGCAGTTCTTC
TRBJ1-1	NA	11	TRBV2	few	CATTGNTEAFF	TGTGCCACGACAGGGAACACTGAAGCTTTCTTT
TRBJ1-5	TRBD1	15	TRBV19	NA	CASTLTGGGNQPQHF	TGTGCCAGTACCCTGACAGGGGGTGGCAATCAGCCCCAGCATTTT
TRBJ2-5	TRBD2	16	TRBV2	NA	CASFTPSGRKEETQYF	TGTGCCAGCTTCACACCGAGCGGGAGAAAAGAAGAGACCCAGTACTTC
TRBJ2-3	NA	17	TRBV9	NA	CASSVAREGRGTDTQYF	TGTGCCAGCAGCGTAGCAAGAGAGGGGCGGGGTACAGATACGCAGTATTTT
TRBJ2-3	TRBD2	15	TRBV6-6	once	CASRSSGGSADTQYF	TGTGCCAGCAGGTCTAGCGGGGGTTCTGCAGATACGCAGTATTTT
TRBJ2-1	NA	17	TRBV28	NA	CASSLFFRGSSYNEQFF	TGTGCCAGCAGTTTATTCTTCAGGGGCAGCTCCTACAATGAGCAGTTCTTC
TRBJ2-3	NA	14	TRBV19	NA	CASSSARETDTQYF	TGTGCCAGTAGTTCTGCTAGAGAAACAGATACGCAGTATTTT